This TCR beta chain was captured by sequencing in a study of spatial heterogeneity in lung cancer. At the level of the study: Detection of beta-chain sequences consistently exceeded that of alpha-chain sequences. For the average unique TCR and UMI combination, more than 8.5 occurrences appeared in raw reads. Regarding the study as a whole: Circulating ubiquitous expanded tumor TCRs were observed more frequently at resection than at follow-up.

As regards this clonotype: Its antigen is as yet unknown.

Each CDR3 protein gets one entry after TCRdb re-called the 5' RACE reads with MiXCR. The repertoire holds tens of thousands of distinct CDR3 sequences, with 12% as singletons. Documented time point: sample taken at primary tumor resection. Frozen PBMC, nontumor lung or tumor provided whole RNA, which was sequenced unsorted. The length of the CDR3 is 16 residues. Per germline, CDR1 MNHEY and CDR2 SVGAGI. V lost 5 bases and J lost 2, with 18 bases in between. The input for sequencing was PBMCs, taken at surgery. The clonotype was recovered from a male donor with early-stage non-small cell lung cancer. The chain has TRBV6-5 and TRBJ2-5, with D possibly matching TRBD1 (6 bases). In DNA form, the CDR3 reads TGTGCCAGCAGTACACCCTATCGGACAGCTCAAGAGACCCAGTACTTC. It translates to CASSTPYRTAQETQYF.